The 5 T cell receptor beta chains below all came from one sample that was sequenced in a study of long-term antiretroviral therapy in people with HIV. Run at survey level, the immunoSEQ assay was version v3.0. The table came from immunoSEQ multiplex PCR; TCRdb's copy has only in-frame clones and leaves some out. The table lists over 15,000 clones, 91% of them singletons. Sequences were derived from unsorted PBMCs, sampled 3 years after starting antiretroviral therapy. The receptors were gathered from a man between 45 and 60 years old with HIV.

The chain recombines TRBV13 with TRBJ2-1; TRBD2 matches at 12 bases. Germline V gene data show CDR1 as PRHDT and CDR2 as FYEKMQ (reference sequence). The CDR3 is 20 residues long. V dropped 5 bases and J dropped 0; count of bases not matched to a gene: 14. This CDR3 reads CASSPGLAGNVGSSYNEQFF. In DNA, the CDR3 is TGTGCCAGCAGCCCGGGACTAGCGGGCAACGTGGGCAGCTCCTACAATGAGCAGTTCTTC.

The rearrangement uses TRBV6-5 and TRBJ1-2; no clear D gene. V was cut by 0 bases and J by 6 bases, with 8 bases left in between. From germline, CDR1 is MNHEY and CDR2 SVGAGI. This CDR3 region has 13 residues. The CDR3: CASSYSAGDGYTF. CDR3 nucleotides: TGTGCCAGCAGTTACTCGGCCGGGGATGGCTACACCTTC.

The gene calls are TRBV27 and TRBJ2-1; D is unclear. Between the trimmed V and J ends, which lost 8 bases and 0 bases, there was a span of 8 bases. This CDR3 contains 13 residues. CDR1 MNHEY and CDR2 SMNVEV come from the germline V gene (reference sequence). This chain's CDR3 is CASSGLSYNEQFF. As DNA, the CDR3 is TGTGCCAGCTCCGGCCTCTCCTACAATGAGCAGTTCTTC.

V gene TRBV6-6 combines with J gene TRBJ2-3; D gene unclear. V lost 4 bases to trimming and J lost 6 bases, with 5 bases between them. Looked up from germline, CDR1 is MNHNY and CDR2 is SVGAGI (reference sequence). This CDR3 region has 11 residues. The CDR3 DNA reads as TGTGCCAGCAGTTTAGGGGATACGCAGTATTTT. This gives the protein CASSLGDTQYF.

The chain links TRBV30 to TRBJ2-7; D is ambiguous. The CDR3 length is 15 residues. Germline loops: CDR1 GTSNPN, CDR2 SVGIG (reference sequence). Trimming took off 0 bases at V and 0 bases at J, with 12 bases between the two ends. This CDR3 is CAWSVKVIGSYEQYF. For the CDR3, the DNA is TGTGCCTGGAGTGTGAAGGTGATAGGCTCCTACGAGCAGTACTTC.